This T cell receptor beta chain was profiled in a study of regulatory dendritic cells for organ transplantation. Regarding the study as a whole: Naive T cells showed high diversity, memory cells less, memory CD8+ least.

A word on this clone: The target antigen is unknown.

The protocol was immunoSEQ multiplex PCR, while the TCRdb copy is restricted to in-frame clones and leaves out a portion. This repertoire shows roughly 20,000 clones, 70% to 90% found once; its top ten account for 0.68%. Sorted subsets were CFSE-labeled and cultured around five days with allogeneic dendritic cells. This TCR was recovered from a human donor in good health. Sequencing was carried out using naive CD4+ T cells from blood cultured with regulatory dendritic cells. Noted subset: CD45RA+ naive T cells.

The CDR3 DNA is TGTGCCACCAGCAGAGGGGGGGCAGACCACACTGAAGCTTTCTTT. Translating it yields CATSRGGADHTEAFF. This sequence joins TRBV15 and TRBJ1-1, with TRBD1 as a possible D gene (6 bases). The CDR3 runs to 15 residues. V gave up 1 base and J gave up 3 bases, with 12 bases separating them. In germline, CDR1 is LNHNV, CDR2 YYDKDF (reference sequence).